The text below deals with one T cell receptor beta chain. There is no known antigen for this receptor. No much larger clonotype is one base removed from it; base qualities were not supplied. This sample's treatment or condition label indicates: allogeneic hematopoietic cell transplantation with graft depleted of TCRalphabeta T cells and CD19 B cells. The children who served as transplant recipients had been given grafts of TCRalphabeta/CD19-depleted allogeneic hematopoietic cells. The record originates from a study of T-cell reconstitution after alpha-beta-depleted transplantation in children listed by TCRdb under 2016. Looking at the study overall: Using TCR repertoire profiling, the study quantitatively followed how T-cell immune reconstitution unfolded in children after TCRalphabeta/CD19-depleted allogeneic hematopoietic cell transplantation.

Beyond this particular receptor, the publication reports: About two months after transplant, the apparently early recovery of alphabetaT-cell counts reportedly depended on just several hundred clones that had expanded rapidly and came from non-depleted graft cells. The frequencies of hyperexpanded clones fell over the following months, and after one year, T-cell counts and TCRbeta diversity were mostly attributed to newly produced T cells. In some patients, the high TCRbeta diversity seen at day 60 was put down to recipient T cells and intrathymic progenitors that had survived conditioning.

Library method: PCR. Instrument on record: Illumina HiSeq 2500. TCR library preparation used molecular barcoding, with unique molecular identifiers applied to normalize quantification of the TCRbeta repertoire. TCRdb reprocessing: public reads trimmed at Q25 with fastp, clones called with MiXCR, in-frame beta chains kept. Identical CDR3 proteins give one entry, which carries the most common genes and DNA. Here the sample has about 640,000 distinct CDR3 sequences; over 10% occur a single time. The ten top clones hold 2.2% of the sample. The germline V gene (reference sequence) specifies LNHDA as CDR1 and SQIVND as CDR2. Between the V and J ends, shortened by 5 bases and 2 bases respectively, the junction contains 12 bases. The CDR3, cysteine through phenylalanine, is 14 amino acids long. Solely the CDR3 DNA is kept, with 42 bases framed from the first base.

The rearranged segments are TRBV19 and TRBJ2-5, with TRBD2 perhaps the D gene, on 5 matching bases. The clonotype comes from a male patient younger than 18 who had a stem cell transplant for acute myeloid leukemia, so the T cells may come from the graft donor. Sequenced here: PBMCs, mostly from graft donor cells, sampled 360 days after TCRalphabeta/CD19-depleted stem cell transplant. The DNA sequence follows: TGTGCCAGTAGTGCCCCCGCGGGTCAAGAGACCCAGTACTTC. Protein translation: CASSAPAGQETQYF.